These 28 T cell receptor beta chains share one sample of origin, sequenced in a study of cytomegalovirus exposure and HLA in healthy donors. The PCR was carried out with 60 Vbeta primers and 13 Jbeta primers. Sequencing used immunoSEQ multiplex PCR; TCRdb keeps in-frame clones, though not all of them. The data contain 140,000 or so clones, about four fifths of them singletons. Sequencing was performed on PBMCs. The receptor set was obtained from a man between 35 and 55 years old in good health and CMV-seronegative.

This chain joins TRBV30 and TRBJ2-3; the D gene is possibly TRBD2 (7 bases). This CDR3 region has 12 residues. Trimming took 4 bases from V and 7 from J, leaving 12 bases between them. Germline V gene sequence: CDR1 GTSNPN, CDR2 SVGIG (reference sequence). The CDR3 loop reads CAWIPGGHTQYF. CDR3 sequence (DNA): TGTGCCTGGATCCCCGGGGGGCATACGCAGTATTTT.

The rearrangement uses TRBV25-1 and TRBJ1-1; D is uncertain. CDR3 length: 11 residues. V shed 6 bases and J shed 1 base, with 3 bases lying between them. Germline assignment: CDR1 MGHDK and CDR2 SYGVNS. DNA for the CDR3: TGTGCCAGCAGGAGGAACACTGAAGCTTTCTTT. This encodes CASRRNTEAFF.

The V and J genes are TRBV20-1 and TRBJ2-5; perhaps TRBD1 as D (6 bases). V was trimmed by 7 bases and J by 5 bases, leaving 8 bases between them. The CDR3 totals 10 residues. Germline values: CDR1 DFQATT, CDR2 SNEGSKA (reference sequence). CDR3 loop: CSVQGETQYF. The CDR3 coding sequence is TGCAGTGTTCAGGGGGAGACCCAGTACTTC.

The V and J genes are TRBV18 and TRBJ2-7; a possible D gene is TRBD1 (6 bases). V lost 6 bases to trimming and J lost 0 bases, with 15 bases between them. Germline lookup yields CDR1 KGHSH and CDR2 LQKENI. The CDR3 length is 15 residues. The CDR3 sequence is CASSPGTDSSYEQYF. CDR3 nucleotide sequence: TGTGCCAGCTCGCCAGGGACGGACAGCTCCTACGAGCAGTACTTC.

This clone was observed once. The chain links TRBV28 to TRBJ1-6; 8 nucleotides align to TRBD1. The CDR3 loop spans 16 amino acids. Germline trimming cut 7 bases from V and 7 bases from J; bases unmatched to any gene: 12. CDR1 and CDR2 from the germline V gene are MDHEN and SYDVKM. The CDR3 DNA reads as TGTGCCAGCATCTCAGCCCAGGGGGCAGGAAATTCACCCCTCCACTTT. Protein sequence: CASISAQGAGNSPLHF. The variable domain in full, completed from reference TRBV28 and TRBJ1-6, reads DVKVTQSSRYLVKRTGEKVFLECVQDMDHENMFWYRQDPGLGLRLIYFSYDVKMKEKGDIPEGYSVSREKKERFSLILESASTNQTSMYLCASISAQGAGNSPLHFGNGTRLTVT.

The J gene is TRBJ1-1, the V gene TRBV14; D is undetermined. CDR1 and CDR2 (germline): SGHDN, FVKESK. The CDR3 has 15 amino acids. Between the trimmed V and J ends, which lost 5 bases and 1 base, there was a span of 14 bases. This chain's CDR3 is CASSKLDNGNTEAFF. In DNA form, the CDR3 reads TGTGCCAGCAGCAAACTAGACAACGGGAACACTGAAGCTTTCTTT.

V gene TRBV5-6 combines with J gene TRBJ2-1; 10 nucleotides match TRBD2. With 2 bases clipped from V and 1 base from J, the junction kept 3 bases outside the gene matches. The CDR3 totals 16 residues. Germline V CDR1 and CDR2: SGHDT, YYEEEE. CDR3 nucleotides: TGTGCCAGCAGCTTACTAGCGGGACCTTCCTACAATGAGCAGTTCTTC. It is translated as CASSLLAGPSYNEQFF.

The chain joins TRBV7-2 to TRBJ2-1; 10 bases align to TRBD1. Germline lookup yields CDR1 SGHTA and CDR2 FQGNSA. This CDR3 is 13 amino acids long. Trimming removed 5 bases from V and 9 bases from J; junction bases left unmatched: 4. In DNA, the CDR3 is TGTGCCAGCAGCCCAGACAGGGGGCCTGAGCAGTTCTTC. This translates into CASSPDRGPEQFF.

V gene TRBV7-2 combines with J gene TRBJ2-5; 8 bases are a match to TRBD1. The DNA end is more similar to TRBJ2-7, so the J call may be wrong. The germline CDR1 and CDR2 sequences are SGHTA and FQGNSA. The CDR3 loop spans 16 amino acids. The DNA of the CDR3 is TGTGCCAGCAGCTTAGCGCCGGCGTCAGGGGGCAACGAGCAGTACTTC. Translation gives CASSLAPASGGNEQYF.

This clone is a singleton in its sample. The chain employs TRBV5-1 and TRBJ1-4; 8 nucleotides align to TRBD1. The germline gives CDR1 SGHRS, CDR2 YFSETQ. V lost 4 bases and J lost 4; bases outside the gene matches: 6. CDR3 size: 15 residues. This chain's CDR3 is CASSRGQGLNEKLFF. The CDR3 region has the DNA TGCGCCAGCAGCCGAGGACAGGGACTTAATGAAAAACTGTTTTTT.

The V gene is TRBV4-1, the J gene TRBJ2-7; D is ambiguous. Germline V gives CDR1 MGHRA, CDR2 YSYEKL. V lost 1 base and J lost 3, with 10 bases in between. The CDR3 consists of 14 residues. CDR3: CASSQVAISYEQYF. In DNA form, the CDR3 reads TGCGCCAGCAGCCAAGTAGCTATAAGCTACGAGCAGTACTTC.

Here the CDR3 reads CASSPNSITYEQYF. The CDR3 nucleotides read TGTGCCAGCTCACCAAATTCCATCACCTACGAGCAGTACTTC. The chain is built from TRBV18 and TRBJ2-7; D is ambiguous. The CDR3 sequence is 14 residues long. V lost 2 bases and J 2 bases, leaving 10 bases between the germline ends. CDR1 KGHSH and CDR2 LQKENI come from the germline V gene.

The chain combines TRBV27 with TRBJ2-1; 8 bases map to TRBD1. Germline loops: CDR1 MNHEY, CDR2 SMNVEV (reference sequence). The length of the CDR3 is 13 residues. With 4 bases clipped from V and 4 bases from J, the junction kept 0 bases outside the gene matches. The DNA of the CDR3 is TGTGCCAGCAGTTACAGGGGGTACAATGAGCAGTTCTTC. This sequence encodes CASSYRGYNEQFF.

This clone was counted between two and nine times. The chain joins TRBV18 to TRBJ2-1; TRBD1 is a possible D gene (6 bases). The length of the CDR3 is 15 residues. From germline, CDR1 is KGHSH and CDR2 LQKENI. The ends were cut back, 0 bases at V and 5 bases at J, with 11 bases in the middle. The CDR3 DNA reads as TGTGCCAGCTCACCACCTCGCCAGGGGAACAATGAGCAGTTCTTC. Translating it yields CASSPPRQGNNEQFF.

The J gene is TRBJ2-3, the V gene TRBV11-3, with D possibly matching TRBD2 (6 bases). The CDR3 is 16 residues long. Germline-derived CDR1 and CDR2 are SGHNT and YENEEA. V was shortened by 1 base and J by 1 base, with 12 bases between the two germline ends. The CDR3 nucleotides are TGTGCCAGCAGCTTAGGGGCCGGGGAGGGCACAGATACGCAGTATTTT. It is translated as CASSLGAGEGTDTQYF.

A single count supports this clone. This chain joins TRBV4-1 and TRBJ2-3, with D perhaps matching TRBD2 (7 bases). V gave up 1 base and J gave up 2 bases, with 10 bases separating them. The CDR3 has 15 amino acids. From germline, CDR1 is MGHRA and CDR2 YSYEKL. This CDR3 reads CASSQVAGATDTQYF. CDR3 in DNA: TGCGCCAGCAGCCAAGTGGCGGGGGCCACAGATACGCAGTATTTT.

The rearrangement uses TRBV6-5 and TRBJ2-2; possibly TRBD1 for D (6 bases). The J call is in doubt because the DNA end fits TRBJ1-3 better. CDR1 is MNHEY and CDR2 is SVGAGI in the germline V gene. The CDR3 is 14 residues long. CDR3 region: CASRDSGTGNTIYF. In DNA, the CDR3 is TGTGCCAGCAGGGACTCCGGGACAGGAAACACCATATATTTT.

V is TRBV19 and J is TRBJ1-1, with D maybe TRBD1 (5 bases). This CDR3 is built from 12 residues. Germline V gene sequence: CDR1 LNHDA, CDR2 SQIVND (reference sequence). V lost 8 bases and J 0 bases, leaving 7 bases between the germline ends. The CDR3 nucleotides read TGTGCCAGTGGGGCGATGAACACTGAAGCTTTCTTT. This sequence encodes CASGAMNTEAFF.

The chain carries TRBV5-4 and TRBJ2-2, with D tentatively TRBD2 (6 bases). Trimming cost V 0 bases and J 0 bases, with 9 bases left between them. The CDR3 is 16 amino acids. Germline CDR1 reads SGHNT; CDR2 reads YYREEE (reference sequence). This CDR3 is CASSLGGGTNTGELFF. The CDR3 DNA is TGTGCCAGCAGCTTGGGTGGGGGGACGAACACCGGGGAGCTGTTTTTT. The full variable domain, with the rest looked up from reference TRBV5-4 and TRBJ2-2, is ETGVTQSPTHLIKTRGQQVTLRCSSQSGHNTVSWYQQALGQGPQFIFQYYREEENGRGNFPPRFSGLQFPNYSSELNVNALELDDSALYLCASSLGGGTNTGELFFGEGSRLTVL.

The chain combines TRBV7-9 with TRBJ2-7; TRBD1 might be the D (6 bases). Germline assignment: CDR1 SEHNR and CDR2 FQNEAQ (reference sequence). This CDR3 comprises 16 residues. Trimming took off 7 bases at V and 2 bases at J, with 21 bases between the two ends. CDR3 DNA sequence: TGTGCCAGCACCGCCGAGGGGGTGGGGGATGCCTACGAGCAGTACTTC. It encodes CASTAEGVGDAYEQYF.

V and J are TRBV6-5 and TRBJ1-1; D may be TRBD1 (6 bases). The CDR3 sequence is 13 residues long. Trimming removed 7 bases at V and 4 bases at J, with 13 bases between. The germline gives CDR1 MNHEY, CDR2 SVGAGI. The CDR3 bases are TGTGCCAGCACCAGGGGTCGGGGCACTGAAGCTTTCTTT. Its translation is CASTRGRGTEAFF.

This clone was counted a single time. The chain recombines TRBV18 with TRBJ2-3; possibly TRBD2 for D (6 bases). Trimming removed 3 bases from V and 3 bases from J, with 10 bases in between. The CDR3 consists of 14 residues. Germline assignment: CDR1 KGHSH and CDR2 LQKENI. Here the CDR3 DNA reads TGTGCCAGCTCACCGCCGGGACTTACAGATACGCAGTATTTT. Its translation is CASSPPGLTDTQYF.

The chain carries TRBV7-2 and TRBJ2-3, with D possibly TRBD2 on 6 matching bases. V was pared by 5 bases and J by 0 bases, with 12 bases between. The CDR3 spans 15 residues. From germline, CDR1 is SGHTA and CDR2 FQGNSA. The DNA for the CDR3 is TGTGCCAGCAGCCTGCAGAGCGGGAGCACAGATACGCAGTATTTT. This sequence encodes CASSLQSGSTDTQYF. Supplemented by reference TRBV7-2 and TRBJ2-3, the full variable domain reads GAGVSQSPSNKVTEKGKDVELRCDPISGHTALYWYRQSLGQGLEFLIYFQGNSAPDKSGLPSDRFSAERTGGSVSTLTIQRTQQEDSAVYLCASSLQSGSTDTQYFGPGTRLTVL.

The V and J genes are TRBV2 and TRBJ2-7; D is unresolved. CDR3 length: 16 amino acids. Per the germline V gene, CDR1 is SNHLY and CDR2 is FYNNEI. V lost 5 bases, J lost 2 bases, and 19 bases lay in between. The CDR3 DNA reads TGTGCCAGCAGTCAGTACGTGACATCGGCGACCTACGAGCAGTACTTC. It is translated as CASSQYVTSATYEQYF.

Only a few counts were recorded for this clone. A clone one base away is much larger, so this may be a read error. V and J are TRBV5-8 and TRBJ1-1; D not certain. CDR1 and CDR2 (germline): SGHTS, YDEGEE. The CDR3 has 13 residues. V lost 0 bases and J 1 base, leaving 4 bases between the germline ends. The CDR3 DNA follows: TGTGCCAGCAGCTTGGCGGGGAACACTGAAGCTTTCTTT. Translation gives CASSLAGNTEAFF.

The chain couples TRBV5-6 to TRBJ2-4; D call uncertain. Germline assignment: CDR1 SGHDT and CDR2 YYEEEE. The CDR3 is 18 amino acids. Trimming shortened V by 4 bases and J by 1 base, and 21 bases separated the two germline ends. CDR3 loop: CASSPAAYREVAKNIQYF. As DNA, the CDR3 is TGTGCCAGCAGCCCCGCTGCGTACCGCGAGGTTGCCAAAAACATTCAGTACTTC.

V and J are TRBV18 and TRBJ2-1; maybe TRBD2 (7 bases). The CDR3 covers 17 residues. The germline CDR1 and CDR2 sequences are KGHSH and LQKENI. Trimming cost V 3 bases and J 7 bases, with 22 bases left between them. The CDR3 sequence: CASSPFNLAGAQNEQFF. The DNA of the CDR3 is TGTGCCAGCTCACCTTTTAATCTGGCGGGGGCCCAAAATGAGCAGTTCTTC. Full variable domain (remainder filled in from reference TRBV18 and TRBJ2-1): NAGVMQNPRHLVRRRGQEARLRCSPMKGHSHVYWYRQLPEEGLKFMVYLQKENIIDESGMPKERFSAEFPKEGPSILRIQQVVRGDSAAYFCASSPFNLAGAQNEQFFGPGTRLTVL.

The chain joins TRBV15 to TRBJ1-6; TRBD1 matches 7 bases. This CDR3 has 17 residues. Germline CDR1 reads LNHNV; CDR2 reads YYDKDF (reference sequence). J was trimmed by 2 bases and V by 0 bases; bases with no gene match: 4. CDR3 sequence reads: CATSRDFGQAYNSPLHF. CDR3 coding DNA: TGTGCCACCAGCAGAGATTTCGGACAGGCCTATAATTCACCCCTCCACTTT.